The rows below give T cell receptor beta chains drawn from one sample of a study of cytomegalovirus exposure and HLA in healthy donors. Repertoires were generated with immunoSEQ multiplex PCR, while TCRdb's copy carries only in-frame clones and drops some. The table has roughly 130,000 clones, 75% to 85% seen once; the top ten hold about 2.7%. The sequenced material came from PBMCs. The source is a woman younger than 35 in good health and CMV-seropositive. CDR3s include the opening cysteine and the closing phenylalanine or tryptophan.

CASSPLAGAEQPQHF	TRBV7-9	TRBJ1-5	15
CATSVRTGQGYTF	TRBV15	TRBJ1-2	13
CASEPTGGSYEQYF	TRBV5-1	-	14
CASSQEGSGGAEQYF	TRBV4-1	TRBJ2-7	15
CASLAGGSYEQYF	TRBV30	TRBJ2-7	13
CASGLVTGGMMNTEAFF	TRBV12-5	TRBJ1-1	17
CASSPPEDYNEQFF	TRBV7-9	TRBJ2-1	14
CASSQVADQPQHF	TRBV7-9	TRBJ1-5	13
CASRTGKTGYTF	TRBV10-1	TRBJ1-2	12
CASSGVAGGLTDTQYF	TRBV9	TRBJ2-3	16
CAWDTGGGKNIQYF	TRBV30	TRBJ2-4	14
CASSSGTDPKNIQYF	TRBV11-2	TRBJ2-4	15
CASSRGGLSYEQYF	TRBV14	TRBJ2-7	14
CSVEDLAEGDGYTF	TRBV29-1	TRBJ1-2	14
CASSLGDRGQETQYF	TRBV7-9	TRBJ2-5	15
CASSDQRGTQETQYF	TRBV6-1	TRBJ2-5	15
CASSQGLRGRETQYF	TRBV14	TRBJ2-5	15
CASSFQDLGAYEQYF	TRBV28	TRBJ2-7	15
CASSFSPGETQYF	TRBV5-6	TRBJ2-5	13
CARSTRVLAGGSGDTQYF	TRBV5-3	TRBJ2-3	18
CASSLVVWGETEAFF	TRBV7-2	TRBJ1-1	15
CASSQGAGSTDTQYF	TRBV5-4	TRBJ2-3	15
CASGETQGGGFRAYEQYF	TRBV2	TRBJ2-7	18
CASSWGQGEVVDYGYTF	TRBV5-4	TRBJ1-2	17
CASRPQGQNMNTEAFF	TRBV6-6	TRBJ1-1	16
CASSDRTGNIQYF	TRBV5-4	TRBJ2-4	13
CASSLSPSYGYTF	TRBV28	TRBJ1-2	13
CATSGARQGGTGELFF	TRBV15	TRBJ2-2	16
CASSEGGQNEQFF	TRBV2	TRBJ2-1	13
CSVVDRINYEQYF	TRBV29-1	TRBJ2-7	13
CASSLSGTGDQPQHF	TRBV27	TRBJ1-5	15
CASSLTGELFF	TRBV6-1	TRBJ2-2	11
CASSPSGGGEGYTF	TRBV7-3	TRBJ1-2	14
CASSSDRAQKYTF	TRBV6-4	TRBJ1-2	13
CASSLGSGTGDNEQYF	TRBV7-3	-	16
CASSLTGDEQFF	TRBV13	TRBJ2-1	12
CASSGGLEGSQGEKLFF	TRBV25-1	TRBJ1-4	17
CASSNAQDRYSTDTQYF	TRBV7-9	TRBJ2-3	17
CASSPSDRGQLGFF	TRBV28	TRBJ2-1	14
CAWARTSTDTQYF	TRBV30	TRBJ2-3	13
CASSPGLAGQETQYF	TRBV7-7	TRBJ2-5	15
CASSTPLVGELTTQGSANQPQHF	TRBV12-1	TRBJ1-5	23